These 10 T cell receptor beta chains came from one sample sequenced in a study of T cells in Graves' hyperthyroidism and ophthalmopathy. It was RNA transcripts that yielded the amplified TCR beta CDR3 regions. The HTBI primer set served for first-round RT-PCR of the TCR CDR3. TCRdb reanalysed the multiplex PCR reads using MiXCR and keeps one entry per CDR3 protein. Here the sample spans about 590,000 distinct CDR3 sequences, about a sixth being singletons. The sequenced sample consisted of blood. The receptors were sampled from a woman aged 25 to 39 with Graves' hyperthyroidism.

This clonotype was seen many times. V and J are TRBV29-1 and TRBJ2-7, with 9 bases identical to TRBD1. The ends lost 3 bases at V and 4 bases at J; junction bases unmatched: 4. Per the germline V gene, CDR1 is SQVTM and CDR2 is ANQGSEA. The CDR3 loop spans 13 amino acids. The CDR3 loop is CSVEGGQGYEQYF. CDR3 DNA sequence: TGCAGCGTTGAGGGGGGACAGGGTTACGAGCAGTACTTC.

The table lists this clonotype with a count of one. A much bigger clone sits one base away, suggesting this may be a read error. The rearrangement uses TRBV7-3 and TRBJ2-7; D remains unclear. Germline V gene lookup returns CDR1 SGHTA and CDR2 FQGTGA. V was trimmed by 0 bases and J by 0 bases, leaving 3 bases between them. CDR3 length equals 13 residues. The CDR3 region is CASSLTHSYEQYF. DNA for the CDR3: TGTGCCAGCAGCTTAACCCACTCCTACGAGCAGTACTTC.

Ten or more counts support this clonotype. J is TRBJ2-1 and V is TRBV10-3; weak D call: TRBD2 (6 bases). V was trimmed by 5 bases and J by 2 bases, leaving 13 bases between them. CDR1 and CDR2 (germline): ENHRY, SYGVKD. The CDR3 is 15 residues long. CDR3 nucleotides: TGTGCCATCAGTCCCACTAGCTCCGCCTACAATGAGCAGTTCTTC. Encoded protein: CAISPTSSAYNEQFF.

The table lists this clonotype with many counts. The V gene is TRBV5-1, the J gene TRBJ2-3; D may correspond to TRBD1 or TRBD2 (5 bases each). Germline V gene data show CDR1 as SGHRS and CDR2 as YFSETQ. Trimming took off 4 bases at V and 2 bases at J, with 11 bases between the two ends. The CDR3 runs 14 residues. The CDR3 nucleotides are TGCGCCAGCAGCATACGGGACCCCACAGATACGCAGTATTTT. It codes for CASSIRDPTDTQYF.

The chain has TRBV27 and TRBJ1-6, with 9 bases aligning to TRBD1. Germline CDR1 and CDR2: MNHEY and SMNVEV (reference sequence). The CDR3 has 15 residues. Trimming at V came to 3 bases and at J to 7 bases, leaving 4 bases not matched to a gene. The CDR3 region is CASSFGTGRNSPLHF. CDR3 nucleotide sequence: TGTGCCAGCAGTTTTGGGACAGGGAGGAATTCACCCCTCCACTTT.

The sample holds many counts of this clonotype. The chain employs TRBV30 and TRBJ1-1; no definite D call. Trimming pared 0 bases from V and 1 base from J, leaving 18 bases between. CDR1 is GTSNPN and CDR2 is SVGIG in the germline V gene (reference sequence). This CDR3 contains 17 residues. CDR3 loop: CAWSVGLTLKANTEAFF. In nucleotides, the CDR3 is TGTGCCTGGAGTGTAGGATTGACCTTAAAGGCGAACACTGAAGCTTTCTTT.

The chain links TRBV20-1 to TRBJ1-1; D call uncertain. The V and J ends lost 3 bases and 0 bases respectively, with 8 bases between them. There are 13 residues in the CDR3. The germline V gene encodes CDR1 DFQATT and CDR2 SNEGSKA (reference sequence). This CDR3 is CSASLSMNTEAFF. Here the CDR3 DNA reads TGCAGTGCTAGCCTCTCAATGAACACTGAAGCTTTCTTT.

This clonotype was picked up a small number of times. The chain carries TRBV20-1 and TRBJ2-5; maybe TRBD2 (5 bases). CDR1 is DFQATT and CDR2 is SNEGSKA in the germline V gene (reference sequence). This CDR3 is 16 amino acids long. With 1 base removed from V and 1 base from J, the gap between germline ends came to 16 bases. CDR3 in DNA: TGCAGTGCTAGAGGCGGGCCTAGGGCGCCCCAAGAGACCCAGTACTTC. It translates to CSARGGPRAPQETQYF.

This clonotype turned up a few times. The rearrangement uses TRBV6-1 and TRBJ2-3; 12 bases are a match to TRBD2. The J segment lost 5 bases and the V segment lost 5 bases, leaving 5 bases of the junction unmatched. The CDR3 runs to 15 residues. Germline V lookup: CDR1 MNHNS, CDR2 SASEGT. CDR3 sequence reads: CASSRLAGEKDTQYF. The CDR3 coding sequence is TGTGCCAGCAGTCGACTAGCGGGAGAGAAAGATACGCAGTATTTT.

Points on this clonotype: A much larger clone lies a single base off, so this may be a read error. The DNA for the CDR3 is TGTGCCATCTCACCGCTAGCGGGAGATGAGCAGTTCTTC. Its translation is CAISPLAGDEQFF. The rearrangement links TRBV18 to TRBJ2-1; 10 bases match TRBD2. CDR1 and CDR2 from the germline V gene are KGHSH and LQKENI. The CDR3 is made up of 13 amino acids.